These T cell receptor beta chains were read from a single sample in a study of T cell responses to AZD1222 COVID-19 vaccine. The protocol was immunoSEQ multiplex PCR, while the TCRdb copy is restricted to in-frame clones and leaves out a portion. There are over 130,000 clones in the sample; around 89% occur only once, and about 4.8% lies in the top ten. Sequencing used peripheral blood, obtained on day 0 of AZD1222 vaccination. These receptors originate from an adult in good health. CDR3s include the opening cysteine and the closing phenylalanine or tryptophan. D genes are given only for firm matches. Only part of the rows carry a size: once, few, many, or a class if the clone is expanded.

D	V	J	length	size	CDR3	DNA
.	TRBV5-6	TRBJ2-7	13	.	CASSLGGPYEQYF	TGTGCCAGCAGCTTGGGGGGACCCTACGAGCAGTACTTC
TRBD1	TRBV4-1	TRBJ2-7	15	.	CASSQEYQGAYEQYF	TGCGCCAGCAGCCAAGAATACCAGGGGGCCTACGAGCAGTACTTC
TRBD1	TRBV5-4	TRBJ2-7	14	.	CASSFPGQTYEQYF	TGTGCCAGCAGCTTCCCGGGACAGACCTACGAGCAGTACTTC
.	TRBV24-1	TRBJ2-7	16	.	CATIQPGHRISYEQYF	TGTGCCACCATTCAACCGGGACACCGGATCTCCTACGAGCAGTACTTC
TRBD2	TRBV7-9	TRBJ2-1	15	.	CASSLTASGMGEQFF	TGTGCCAGCAGCTTAACGGCTAGCGGGATGGGTGAGCAGTTCTTC
.	TRBV9	TRBJ1-2	15	.	CASSVRGQGNYGYTF	TGTGCCAGCAGCGTACGGGGCCAGGGGAACTATGGCTACACCTTC
.	TRBV29-1	TRBJ2-7	17	once	CSVEGLILEGGYYEQYF	TGCAGCGTTGAGGGCCTCATCCTAGAGGGGGGATACTACGAGCAGTACTTC
.	TRBV27	TRBJ1-6	16	.	CASSSTGQPYNSPLHF	TGTGCCAGCAGTTCAACGGGGCAGCCCTATAATTCACCCCTCCACTTT
.	TRBV4-1	TRBJ2-2	15	.	CASTPTTLATGELFF	TGCGCCAGCACCCCCACCACACTAGCTACCGGGGAGCTGTTTTTT
TRBD2	TRBV30	TRBJ2-5	11	.	CASSGGETQYF	TGTGCCTCCAGCGGGGGGGAGACCCAGTACTTC
.	TRBV25-1	TRBJ2-2	13	.	CASRAENTGELFF	TGTGCCAGCAGGGCAGAGAACACCGGGGAGCTGTTTTTT
.	TRBV13	TRBJ1-1	11	.	CASRAITEAFF	TGTGCCAGCAGAGCGATTACTGAAGCTTTCTTT
.	TRBV19	TRBJ1-5	14	once	CASSLRGSNQPQHF	TGTGCCAGTAGTTTACGGGGTAGCAATCAGCCCCAGCATTTT
.	TRBV5-1	TRBJ2-3	14	.	CASSLAKGADTQYF	TGCGCCAGCAGCTTGGCCAAGGGGGCAGATACGCAGTATTTT
.	TRBV5-4	TRBJ2-7	15	.	CASSLDLATEHEQYF	TGTGCCAGCAGCTTGGATCTAGCGACAGAGCACGAGCAGTACTTC
.	TRBV7-9	TRBJ1-2	17	.	CASSLGTGPLSIYGYTF	TGTGCCAGCAGCTTAGGCACAGGGCCGCTCTCTATCTATGGCTACACCTTC